This record concerns one TCR beta chain sequence. This specimen belongs to a study of blood T cell repertoires in COVID-19. Study information: Samples came from the United States, Italy and Spain, spanning acute and convalescent COVID-19. Sample material is recorded as cDNA or gDNA derived from T cells, B-cell-depleted T cells, or PBMCs.

Measured with immunoSEQ multiplex PCR; TCRdb has only the in-frame clones, and not every one. The top ten hold 15% to 20% of the sample, which has around 58,000 clones, roughly 85% seen once. V was pared by 1 base and J by 8 bases, with 12 bases between. Germline CDR1 is SGHKS and CDR2 is YYEKEE (reference sequence). The CDR3 has 13 residues. The specimen was peripheral blood. The sequence was collected from a human donor in a cohort sampled during active COVID-19. V is TRBV5-5 and J is TRBJ2-5; the D gene is possibly TRBD1 (5 bases). The CDR3 loop reads CASSLWTPFTQYF. CDR3 bases: TGTGCCAGCAGCTTGTGGACACCCTTCACCCAGTACTTC. Variable domain in full (rest from reference TRBV5-5 and TRBJ2-5): DAGVTQSPTHLIKTRGQQVTLRCSPISGHKSVSWYQQVLGQGPQFIFQYYEKEERGRGNFPDRFSARQFPNYSSELNVNALLLGDSALYLCASSLWTPFTQYFGPGTRLLVL.